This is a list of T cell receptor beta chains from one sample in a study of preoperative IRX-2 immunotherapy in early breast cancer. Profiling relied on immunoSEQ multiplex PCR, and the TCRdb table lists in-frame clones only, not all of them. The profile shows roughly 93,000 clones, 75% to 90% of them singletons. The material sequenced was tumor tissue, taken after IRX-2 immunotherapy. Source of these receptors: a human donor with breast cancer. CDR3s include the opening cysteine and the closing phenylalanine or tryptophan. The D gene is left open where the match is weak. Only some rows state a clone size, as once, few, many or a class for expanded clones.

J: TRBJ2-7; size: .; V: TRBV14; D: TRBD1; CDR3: CARWTGTYEQYF; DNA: TGTGCCAGATGGACAGGGACTTACGAGCAGTACTTC
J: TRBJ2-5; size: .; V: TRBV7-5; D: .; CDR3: CASSLDRAVQETQYF; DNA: TGTGCCAGCAGCTTAGATCGGGCGGTACAAGAGACCCAGTACTTC
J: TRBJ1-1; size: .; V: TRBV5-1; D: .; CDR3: CASSSSVPNTEAFF; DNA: TGCGCCAGCAGCTCCTCAGTCCCGAACACTGAAGCTTTCTTT
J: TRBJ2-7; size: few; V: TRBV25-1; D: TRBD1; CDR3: CASGQGTYEQYF; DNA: TGTGCCAGCGGACAGGGTACCTACGAGCAGTACTTC
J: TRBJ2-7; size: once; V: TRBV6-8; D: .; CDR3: CASSLISKNLSPGEQYF; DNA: TGTGCCAGCAGCCTCATCTCCAAGAACCTGTCCCCGGGCGAGCAGTACTTC
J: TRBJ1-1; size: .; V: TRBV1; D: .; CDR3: CASSQAAWAVEAFF; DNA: TGCGCCAGCAGCCAAGCTGCGTGGGCCGTTGAAGCTTTCTTT
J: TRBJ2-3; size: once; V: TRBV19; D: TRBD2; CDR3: CASSIAAGDLTDTQYF; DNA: TGTGCCAGTAGTATAGCAGCGGGGGACCTCACAGATACGCAGTATTTT
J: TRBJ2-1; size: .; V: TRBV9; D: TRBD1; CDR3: CASSPDRDNEQFF; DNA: TGTGCCAGCAGCCCCGACAGGGACAATGAGCAGTTCTTC
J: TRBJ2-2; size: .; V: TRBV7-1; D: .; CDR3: CASSGSLTGELFF; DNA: TGTGCCAGCAGCGGGTCCCTCACCGGGGAGCTGTTTTTT
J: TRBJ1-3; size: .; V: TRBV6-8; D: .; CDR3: CAISDSGYAGNTIYF; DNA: TGTGCCATCAGTGACTCTGGGTACGCTGGAAACACCATATATTTT
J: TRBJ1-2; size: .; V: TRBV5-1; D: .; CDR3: CASSVAGGGIGYTF; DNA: TGCGCCAGCAGTGTGGCTGGAGGGGGGATCGGCTACACCTTC
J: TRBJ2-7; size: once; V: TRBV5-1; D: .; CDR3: CASSLAPDFYEQYF; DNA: TGCGCCAGCAGCTTGGCCCCGGATTTCTACGAGCAGTACTTC
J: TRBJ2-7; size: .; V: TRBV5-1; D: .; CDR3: CASSTTTAGWDEQYF; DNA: TGCGCCAGCAGCACGACGACGGCAGGGTGGGACGAGCAGTACTTC
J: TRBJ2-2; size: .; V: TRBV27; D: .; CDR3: CASRKLDRNTGELFF; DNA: TGTGCCAGCAGAAAATTAGACAGGAACACCGGGGAGCTGTTTTTT
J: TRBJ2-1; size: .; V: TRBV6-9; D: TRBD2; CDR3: CASGIHGGVGEQFF; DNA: TGTGCCAGCGGTATTCACGGGGGGGTGGGTGAGCAGTTCTTC
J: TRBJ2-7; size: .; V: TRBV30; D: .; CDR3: CAWSGAVYEQYF; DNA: TGTGCCTGGAGTGGAGCAGTCTACGAGCAGTACTTC
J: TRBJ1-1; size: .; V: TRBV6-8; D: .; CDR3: CAIRDSYTEAFF; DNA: TGTGCCATCAGAGACAGCTACACTGAAGCTTTCTTT
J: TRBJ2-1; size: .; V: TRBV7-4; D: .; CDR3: CASSQSQGWGSSRGEQFF; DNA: TGTGCCAGCAGCCAGTCACAGGGCTGGGGGTCCTCAAGGGGTGAGCAGTTCTTC
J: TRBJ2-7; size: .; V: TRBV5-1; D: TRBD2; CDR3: CASSLGGLAGYEQYF; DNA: TGCGCCAGCAGCTTGGGCGGACTAGCGGGGTACGAGCAGTACTTC
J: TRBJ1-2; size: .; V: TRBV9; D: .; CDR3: CASSVGTIYGYTF; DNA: TGTGCCAGCAGTGTGGGCACCATCTATGGCTACACCTTC
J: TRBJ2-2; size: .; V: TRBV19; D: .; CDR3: CASRDGNTGELFF; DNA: TGTGCCAGCCGGGACGGGAACACCGGGGAGCTGTTTTTT
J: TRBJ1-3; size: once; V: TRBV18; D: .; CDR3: CASSKKTDGTIYF; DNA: TGTGCCAGCTCAAAAAAGACCGATGGCACCATATATTTT
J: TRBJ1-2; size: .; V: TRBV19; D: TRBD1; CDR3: CASTRDSALNYGYTF; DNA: TGTGCCAGTACTAGGGACAGCGCCCTTAACTATGGCTACACCTTC
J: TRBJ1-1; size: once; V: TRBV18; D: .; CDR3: CASSPLSYGNTEAFF; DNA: TGTGCCAGCTCACCACTGAGTTACGGAAACACTGAAGCTTTCTTT
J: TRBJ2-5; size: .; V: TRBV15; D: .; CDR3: CATSIPGQQETQYF; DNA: TGTGCCACCAGCATACCGGGACAACAAGAGACCCAGTACTTC
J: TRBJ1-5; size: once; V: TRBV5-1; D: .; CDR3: CASSLTGAVNQPQHF; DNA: TGCGCCAGCAGCTTGACGGGGGCAGTAAATCAGCCCCAGCATTTT
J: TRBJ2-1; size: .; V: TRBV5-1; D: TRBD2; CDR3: CASSLSSGSSPGEQFF; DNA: TGCGCCAGCAGCTTATCTAGCGGGAGCTCCCCAGGGGAGCAGTTCTTC
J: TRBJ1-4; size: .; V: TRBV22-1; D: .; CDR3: CASSSLVSRGEKLFF; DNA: TGTGCCAGCAGTTCCTTGGTCTCACGGGGGGAAAAACTGTTTTTT
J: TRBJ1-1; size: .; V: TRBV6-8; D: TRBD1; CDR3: CAIRTGLSGTEAFF; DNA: TGTGCCATCAGGACAGGGTTAAGTGGCACTGAAGCTTTCTTT
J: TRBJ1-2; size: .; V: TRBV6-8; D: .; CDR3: CASKTGLGAAYGYTF; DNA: TGTGCCAGCAAAACAGGGTTGGGCGCAGCCTATGGCTACACCTTC
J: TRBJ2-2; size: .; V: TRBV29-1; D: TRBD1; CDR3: CSTAGQGATGELFF; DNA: TGCAGCACGGCGGGACAGGGGGCCACCGGGGAGCTGTTTTTT
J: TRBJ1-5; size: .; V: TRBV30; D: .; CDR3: CAWSPKGNQPQHF; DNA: TGTGCCTGGAGTCCTAAAGGCAATCAGCCCCAGCATTTT
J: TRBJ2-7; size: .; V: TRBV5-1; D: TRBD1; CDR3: CASSLGGTGGREQYF; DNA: TGCGCCAGCAGCTTGGGAGGGACAGGGGGTCGTGAGCAGTACTTC
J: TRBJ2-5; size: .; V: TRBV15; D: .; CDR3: CATSRDQGGGATQYF; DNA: TGTGCCACCAGCAGAGATCAAGGGGGCGGGGCGACCCAGTACTTC
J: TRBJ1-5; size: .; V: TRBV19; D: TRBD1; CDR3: CASRTRTGMRQPQHF; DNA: TGTGCCAGTAGGACACGGACAGGGATGAGACAGCCCCAGCATTTT
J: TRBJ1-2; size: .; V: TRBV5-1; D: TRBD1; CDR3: CASSIGTGEPGYTF; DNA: TGCGCCAGCAGCATAGGGACAGGGGAGCCTGGCTACACCTTC
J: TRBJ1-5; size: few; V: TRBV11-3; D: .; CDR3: CASSPRQADGNQPQHF; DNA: TGTGCCAGCAGCCCTAGACAGGCTGACGGCAATCAGCCCCAGCATTTT
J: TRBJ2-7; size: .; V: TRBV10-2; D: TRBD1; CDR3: CASSDGTASSYEQYF; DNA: TGCGCCAGCAGTGACGGGACAGCTAGCTCCTACGAGCAGTACTTC
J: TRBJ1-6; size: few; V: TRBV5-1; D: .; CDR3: CASSLAPVGYGSPLHF; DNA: TGCGCCAGCAGCTTGGCGCCAGTGGGGTACGGTTCACCCCTCCACTTT
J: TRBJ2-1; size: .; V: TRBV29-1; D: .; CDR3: CSVVKTSLGNNEQFF; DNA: TGCAGCGTTGTCAAAACTAGCTTAGGGAACAATGAGCAGTTCTTC
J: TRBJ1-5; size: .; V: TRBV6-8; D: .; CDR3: CASTDNRGNQPQHF; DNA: TGTGCCAGCACTGATAACAGGGGCAATCAGCCCCAGCATTTT
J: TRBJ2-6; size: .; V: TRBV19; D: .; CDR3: CASKGWQGLMGANVLTF; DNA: TGTGCCAGTAAGGGCTGGCAGGGTCTGATGGGGGCCAACGTCCTGACTTTC
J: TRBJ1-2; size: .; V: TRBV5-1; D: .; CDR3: CASSLVGGSYGYTF; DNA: TGCGCCAGCAGCTTGGTCGGCGGATCCTATGGCTACACCTTC
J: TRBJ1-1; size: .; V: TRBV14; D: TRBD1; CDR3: CASSHLGQGENTEAFF; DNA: TGTGCCAGCAGCCACCTAGGACAGGGCGAGAACACTGAAGCTTTCTTT
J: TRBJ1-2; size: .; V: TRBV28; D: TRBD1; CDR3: CASSSTGGSGYTF; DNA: TGTGCCAGCAGTTCCACAGGGGGCTCTGGCTACACCTTC
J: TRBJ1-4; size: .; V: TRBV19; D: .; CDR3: CASSFYRSGTPIPNEKLFF; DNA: TGTGCCAGTAGCTTTTACAGATCCGGGACACCGATCCCTAATGAAAAACTGTTTTTT
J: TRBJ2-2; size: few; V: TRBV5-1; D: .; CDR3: CASSLGAGTGELFF; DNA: TGCGCCAGCAGCTTGGGGGCCGGCACCGGGGAGCTGTTTTTT
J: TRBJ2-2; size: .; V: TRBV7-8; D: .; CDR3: CASSQDRLGSNTGELFF; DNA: TGTGCCAGCAGCCAAGATAGGCTAGGGTCGAACACCGGGGAGCTGTTTTTT
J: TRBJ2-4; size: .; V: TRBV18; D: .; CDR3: CASSPWELGNIQYF; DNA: TGTGCCAGCTCACCATGGGAATTGGGAAACATTCAGTACTTC
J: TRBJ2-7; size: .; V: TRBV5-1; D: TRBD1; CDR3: CASSSTGTGHEQYF; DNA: TGCGCCAGCAGCTCTACCGGGACAGGGCACGAGCAGTACTTC
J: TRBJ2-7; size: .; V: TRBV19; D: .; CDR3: CASSYSRQGPYEQYF; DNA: TGTGCCAGTAGTTACTCCCGGCAGGGCCCCTACGAGCAGTACTTC
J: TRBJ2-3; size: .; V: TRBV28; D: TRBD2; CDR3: CASSAWEGYTDTQYF; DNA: TGTGCCAGCAGCGCTTGGGAGGGATACACAGATACGCAGTATTTT
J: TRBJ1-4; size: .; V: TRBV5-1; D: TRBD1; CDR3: CASSPGQVNEKLFF; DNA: TGCGCCAGCAGCCCCGGACAGGTCAATGAAAAACTGTTTTTT
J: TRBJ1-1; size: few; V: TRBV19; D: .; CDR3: CASSIVGVGTTEAFF; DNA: TGTGCCAGTAGTATAGTAGGGGTAGGGACCACTGAAGCTTTCTTT
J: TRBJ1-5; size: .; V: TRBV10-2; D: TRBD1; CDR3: CASSRQGGSNQPQHF; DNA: TGCGCCAGCAGCCGACAGGGCGGGAGCAATCAGCCCCAGCATTTT
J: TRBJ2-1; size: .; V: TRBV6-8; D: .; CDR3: CAVNPRAGLGDEQFF; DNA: TGTGCCGTCAACCCTCGGGCAGGCCTGGGGGATGAGCAGTTCTTC
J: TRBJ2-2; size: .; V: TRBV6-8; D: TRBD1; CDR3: CASEQGASGELFF; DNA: TGTGCCAGTGAACAGGGGGCGTCCGGGGAGCTGTTTTTT
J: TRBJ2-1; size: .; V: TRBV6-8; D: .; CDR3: CASSYDFNEQFF; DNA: TGTGCCAGCAGTTACGACTTCAATGAGCAGTTCTTC
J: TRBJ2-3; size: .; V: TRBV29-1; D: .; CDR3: CSVETHLDTQYF; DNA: TGCAGCGTTGAAACTCACCTAGATACGCAGTATTTT
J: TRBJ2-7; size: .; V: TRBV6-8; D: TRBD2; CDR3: CASSYSSSGSYEQYF; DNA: TGTGCCAGCAGTTACTCTTCTAGCGGGAGTTACGAGCAGTACTTC